The entry below gives a single TCR beta chain sequence along with its context. Its antigen is currently unknown. V trimming: 6 bases; J trimming: 6 bases; junction bases outside the gene matches: 7. CDR3 length: 13 amino acids. Germline V gene data show CDR1 as MNHEY and CDR2 as SVGAGI. The data belong to a study of T cell responses to AZD1222 COVID-19 vaccine. Notes on the study in general: All repertoire sampling was performed exclusively after the peak T cell response.

Generated by immunoSEQ multiplex PCR, the TCRdb table keeps only in-frame clones and is missing some. The table has 110,000 to 150,000 clones, 80% to 90% seen once; the top ten hold roughly 1.7%. The gene calls are TRBV6-5 and TRBJ1-2; TRBD1 aligns across 7 bases. The specimen comprised peripheral blood, sampled on day 0 of AZD1222 vaccination. The sequence derives from an adult in good health. The CDR3 DNA sequence: TGTGCCAGCAGAACTCGAACAGGGGATGGCTACACCTTC. It translates to CASRTRTGDGYTF.